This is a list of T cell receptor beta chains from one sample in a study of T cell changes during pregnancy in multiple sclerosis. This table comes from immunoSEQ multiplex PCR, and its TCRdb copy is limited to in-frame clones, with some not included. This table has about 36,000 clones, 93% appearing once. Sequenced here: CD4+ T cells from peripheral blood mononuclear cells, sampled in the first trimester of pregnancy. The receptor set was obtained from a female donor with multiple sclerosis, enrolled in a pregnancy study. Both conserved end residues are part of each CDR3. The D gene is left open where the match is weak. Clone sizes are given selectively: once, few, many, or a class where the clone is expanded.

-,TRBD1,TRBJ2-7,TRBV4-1,CASSQDRGPTYEQYF,TGCGCCAGCAGCCAGGACAGGGGCCCTACCTACGAGCAGTACTTC
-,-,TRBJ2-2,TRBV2,CASSTARVGELFF,TGTGCCAGCAGCACAGCCAGGGTGGGGGAGCTGTTTTTT
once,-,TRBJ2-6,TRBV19,CASNLGGSSGANVLTF,TGTGCCAGTAACCTGGGGGGATCCTCTGGGGCCAACGTCCTGACTTTC
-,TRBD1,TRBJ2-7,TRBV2,CASSEVQTGAGEQYF,TGTGCCAGCAGTGAAGTCCAGACAGGGGCGGGAGAGCAGTACTTC
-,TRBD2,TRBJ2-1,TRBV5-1,CASSPGGDYSYNEQFF,TGCGCCAGCAGCCCGGGGGGGGATTACTCCTACAATGAGCAGTTCTTC
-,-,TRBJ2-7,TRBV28,CASNSGGGDEQYF,TGTGCCAGCAACTCTGGGGGGGGCGACGAGCAGTACTTC
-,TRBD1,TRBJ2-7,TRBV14,CASSQDRFLVLDRQPYEQYF,TGTGCCAGCAGCCAAGATCGATTTTTAGTCCTGGACAGGCAACCCTACGAGCAGTACTTC
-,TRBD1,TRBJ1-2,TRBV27,CASSSPRGRSNYGYTF,TGTGCCAGCAGTAGCCCCAGGGGGCGATCGAACTATGGCTACACCTTC
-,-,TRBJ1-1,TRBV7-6,CASSLVGGGVNTEAFF,TGTGCCAGCAGCTTAGTAGGGGGGGGCGTGAACACTGAAGCTTTCTTT
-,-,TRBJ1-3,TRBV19,CASSLGPFSGNTIYF,TGTGCCAGTAGTCTGGGGCCCTTCTCTGGAAACACCATATATTTT